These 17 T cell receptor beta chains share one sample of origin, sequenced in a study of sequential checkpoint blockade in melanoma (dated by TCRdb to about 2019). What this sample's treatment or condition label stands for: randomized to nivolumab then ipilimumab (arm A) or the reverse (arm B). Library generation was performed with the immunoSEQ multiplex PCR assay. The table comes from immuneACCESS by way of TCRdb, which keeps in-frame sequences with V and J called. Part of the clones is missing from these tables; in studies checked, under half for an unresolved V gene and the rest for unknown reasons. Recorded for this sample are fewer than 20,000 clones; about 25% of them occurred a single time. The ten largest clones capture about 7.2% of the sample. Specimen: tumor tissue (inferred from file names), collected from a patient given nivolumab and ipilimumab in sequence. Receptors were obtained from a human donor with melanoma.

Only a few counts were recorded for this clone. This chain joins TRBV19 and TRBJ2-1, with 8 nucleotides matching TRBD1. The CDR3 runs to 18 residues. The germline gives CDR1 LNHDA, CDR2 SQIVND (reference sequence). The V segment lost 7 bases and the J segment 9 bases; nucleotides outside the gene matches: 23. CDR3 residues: CASTPGQGAGKVLSEQFF. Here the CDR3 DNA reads TGTGCCAGTACCCCGGGGCAGGGGGCTGGTAAGGTCCTGAGTGAGCAGTTCTTC.

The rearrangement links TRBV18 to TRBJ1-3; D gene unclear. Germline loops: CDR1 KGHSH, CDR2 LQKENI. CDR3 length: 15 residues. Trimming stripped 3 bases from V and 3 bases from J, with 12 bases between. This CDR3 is CASSPRAGDGNTIYF. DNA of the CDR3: TGTGCCAGCTCACCCCGCGCAGGTGATGGAAACACCATATATTTT.

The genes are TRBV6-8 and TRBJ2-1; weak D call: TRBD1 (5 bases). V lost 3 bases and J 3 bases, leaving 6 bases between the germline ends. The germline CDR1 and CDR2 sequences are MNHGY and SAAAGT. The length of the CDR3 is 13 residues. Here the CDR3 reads CASSYDSYNEQFF. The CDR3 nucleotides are TGTGCCAGCAGTTATGACAGCTACAATGAGCAGTTCTTC.

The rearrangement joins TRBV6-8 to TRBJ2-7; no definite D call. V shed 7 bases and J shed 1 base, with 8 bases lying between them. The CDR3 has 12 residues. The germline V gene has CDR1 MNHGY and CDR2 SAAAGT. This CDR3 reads CASTHGSYEQYF. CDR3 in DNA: TGTGCCAGCACTCACGGATCCTACGAGCAGTACTTC.

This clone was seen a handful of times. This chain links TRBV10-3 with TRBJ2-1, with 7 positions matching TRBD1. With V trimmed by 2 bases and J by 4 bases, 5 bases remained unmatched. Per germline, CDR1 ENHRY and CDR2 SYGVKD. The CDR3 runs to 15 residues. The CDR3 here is CAISEPGGDYNEQFF. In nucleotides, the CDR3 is TGTGCCATCAGTGAGCCAGGGGGAGATTACAATGAGCAGTTCTTC.

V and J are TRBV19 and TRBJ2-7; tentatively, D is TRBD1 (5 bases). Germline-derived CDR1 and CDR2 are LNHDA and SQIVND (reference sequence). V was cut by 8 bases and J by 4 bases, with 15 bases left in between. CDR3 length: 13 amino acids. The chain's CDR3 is CASGDSSQYEQYF. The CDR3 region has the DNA TGTGCCAGTGGAGACAGCTCTCAATACGAGCAGTACTTC.

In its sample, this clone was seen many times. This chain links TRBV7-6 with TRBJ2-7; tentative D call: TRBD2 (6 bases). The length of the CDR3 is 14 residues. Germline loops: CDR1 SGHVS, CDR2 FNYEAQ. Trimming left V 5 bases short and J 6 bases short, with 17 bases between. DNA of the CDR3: TGTGCCAGCAGCCAAGCGATTAGCGGAGGCGAGCAGTACTTC. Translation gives CASSQAISGGEQYF.

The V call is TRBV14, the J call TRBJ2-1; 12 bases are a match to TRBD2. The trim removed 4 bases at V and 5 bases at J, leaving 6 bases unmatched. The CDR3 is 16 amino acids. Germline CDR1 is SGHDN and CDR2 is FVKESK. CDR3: CASSPLGLAGHNEQFF. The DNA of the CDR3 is TGTGCCAGCAGCCCTTTGGGACTAGCGGGTCACAATGAGCAGTTCTTC. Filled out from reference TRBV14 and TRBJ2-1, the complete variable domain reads EAGVTQFPSHSVIEKGQTVTLRCDPISGHDNLYWYRRVMGKEIKFLLHFVKESKQDESGMPNNRFLAERTGGTYSTLKVQPAELEDSGVYFCASSPLGLAGHNEQFFGPGTRLTVL.

CDR3 in amino acids: CASSQVGGENEQFF. DNA for the CDR3: TGTGCCAGCAGCCAAGTCGGGGGGGAAAATGAGCAGTTCTTC. V gene TRBV14 combines with J gene TRBJ2-1, with 8 bases aligning to TRBD2. The V gene end was trimmed by 1 base and the J gene end by 7 bases; junction bases not matched to a gene: 3. This CDR3 is 14 amino acids long. Per the germline V gene, CDR1 is SGHDN and CDR2 is FVKESK.

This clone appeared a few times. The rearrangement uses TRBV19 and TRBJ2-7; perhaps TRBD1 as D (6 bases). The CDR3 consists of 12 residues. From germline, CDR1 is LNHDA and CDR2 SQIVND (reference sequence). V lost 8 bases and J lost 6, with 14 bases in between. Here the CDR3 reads CASSRGISEQYF. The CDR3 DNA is TGTGCCAGTTCGAGGGGGATCTCCGAGCAGTACTTC.

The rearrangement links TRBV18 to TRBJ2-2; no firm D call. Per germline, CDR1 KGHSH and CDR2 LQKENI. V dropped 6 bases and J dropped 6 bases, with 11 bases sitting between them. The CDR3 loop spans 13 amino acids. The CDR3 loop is CASSPSESGELFF. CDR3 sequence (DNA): TGTGCCAGCTCGCCGTCTGAATCCGGGGAGCTGTTTTTT. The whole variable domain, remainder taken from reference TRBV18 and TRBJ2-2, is NAGVMQNPRHLVRRRGQEARLRCSPMKGHSHVYWYRQLPEEGLKFMVYLQKENIIDESGMPKERFSAEFPKEGPSILRIQQVVRGDSAAYFCASSPSESGELFFGEGSRLTVL.

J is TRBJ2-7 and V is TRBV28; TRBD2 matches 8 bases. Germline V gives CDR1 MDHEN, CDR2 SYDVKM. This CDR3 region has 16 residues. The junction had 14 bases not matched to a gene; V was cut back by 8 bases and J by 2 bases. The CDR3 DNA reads TGTGCCAGCCTCGGGGTGAGGAGCGGGGGCACCTACGAGCAGTACTTC. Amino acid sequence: CASLGVRSGGTYEQYF. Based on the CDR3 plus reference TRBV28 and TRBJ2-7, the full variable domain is DVKVTQSSRYLVKRTGEKVFLECVQDMDHENMFWYRQDPGLGLRLIYFSYDVKMKEKGDIPEGYSVSREKKERFSLILESASTNQTSMYLCASLGVRSGGTYEQYFGPGTRLTVT.

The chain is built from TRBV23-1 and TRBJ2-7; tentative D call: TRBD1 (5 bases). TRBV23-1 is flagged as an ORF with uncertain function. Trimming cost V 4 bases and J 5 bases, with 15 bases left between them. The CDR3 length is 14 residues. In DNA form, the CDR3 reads TGCGCCAGCAGTCGGGGCAGGGTCTACCACGAGCAGTACTTC. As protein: CASSRGRVYHEQYF.

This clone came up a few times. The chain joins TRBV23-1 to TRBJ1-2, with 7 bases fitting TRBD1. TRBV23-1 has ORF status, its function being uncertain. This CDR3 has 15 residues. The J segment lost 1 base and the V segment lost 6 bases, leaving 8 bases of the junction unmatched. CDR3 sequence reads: CASSQEGTVNYGYTF. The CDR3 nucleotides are TGCGCCAGCAGCCAAGAAGGGACAGTTAACTATGGCTACACCTTC.

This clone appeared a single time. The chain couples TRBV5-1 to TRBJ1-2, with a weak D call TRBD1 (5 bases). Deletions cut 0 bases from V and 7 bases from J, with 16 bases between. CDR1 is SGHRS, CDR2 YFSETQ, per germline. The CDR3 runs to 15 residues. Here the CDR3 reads CASSLEAGTRSGYTF. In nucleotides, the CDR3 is TGCGCCAGCAGCTTGGAGGCGGGGACCAGGTCTGGCTACACCTTC. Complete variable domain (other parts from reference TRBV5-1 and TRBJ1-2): KAGVTQTPRYLIKTRGQQVTLSCSPISGHRSVSWYQQTPGQGLQFLFEYFSETQRNKGNFPGRFSGRQFSNSRSEMNVSTLELGDSALYLCASSLEAGTRSGYTFGSGTRLTVV.

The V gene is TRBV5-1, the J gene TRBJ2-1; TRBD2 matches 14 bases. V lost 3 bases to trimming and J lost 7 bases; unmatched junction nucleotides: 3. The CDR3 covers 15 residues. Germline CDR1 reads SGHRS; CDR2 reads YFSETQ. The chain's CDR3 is CASSWTSGGRNEQFF. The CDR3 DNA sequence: TGCGCCAGCAGCTGGACTAGCGGGGGGCGGAATGAGCAGTTCTTC.

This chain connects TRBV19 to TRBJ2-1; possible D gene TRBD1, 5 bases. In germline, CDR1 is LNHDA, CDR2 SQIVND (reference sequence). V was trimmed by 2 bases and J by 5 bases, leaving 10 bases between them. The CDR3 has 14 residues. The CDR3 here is CASSIRGSDNEQFF. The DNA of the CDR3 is TGTGCCAGTAGTATAAGGGGATCGGACAATGAGCAGTTCTTC.